Sequencing of this T cell receptor (beta chain) was carried out in a study of T-cell reconstitution after alpha-beta-depleted transplantation in children. Points from the study as a whole: T-cell counts and diversity were attributed mostly to newly produced T cells one year after transplant.

The TCRbeta library incorporated unique molecular identifiers. Via MiXCR, TCRdb re-called the PCR reads, giving one row per CDR3 protein. The data show approximately 150,000 distinct CDR3 sequences, 8% to 10% seen once. This clonotype was recorded many times. Its antigen is undetermined. Germline loops: CDR1 DFQATT, CDR2 SNEGSKA (reference sequence). Trimming removed 0 bases from V and 8 bases from J; junction bases left unmatched: 13. The CDR3 has 16 amino acids. This sequence was found in a female patient younger than 10 who had a stem cell transplant for congenital amegakaryocytic thrombocytopenia, so the T cells may come from the graft donor. Sample: PBMCs, mostly from graft donor cells, taken 180 days after TCRalphabeta/CD19-depleted stem cell transplant. The chain carries TRBV20-1 and TRBJ1-5; 7 bases match TRBD1. In DNA form, the CDR3 reads TGCAGTGCTAGAGATTTAAGGTCAGGGGGTAGGGAGCCCCAGCATTTT. Amino acid sequence: CSARDLRSGGREPQHF.